This TCR beta chain was identified during a study of T cell responses to AZD1222 COVID-19 vaccine. Clones were read by immunoSEQ multiplex PCR, and TCRdb kept only the in-frame ones, dropping some. In the table there are approximately 130,000 clones, over 90% of which are singletons. As regards this clone: Antigen: not known.

Whole-study findings and limits: The peak T cell response came first, and repertoires were sampled only after it. Regions 160-218 and 743-854 held dominance among vaccine-associated CD4 TCRs, which spanned spike.

The receptor was isolated from an adult in good health. Sequenced material: peripheral blood, taken on day 0 of AZD1222 vaccination.

The CDR3 loop is CASSSDRANTEAFF. The CDR3 DNA reads TGTGCCAGCAGCTCAGACAGGGCGAACACTGAAGCTTTCTTT. This chain uses TRBV7-9 with TRBJ1-1; 7 positions agree with TRBD1. The junction had 3 bases not matched to a gene; V was cut back by 4 bases and J by 1 base. This CDR3 has 14 amino acids. Germline V gene data show CDR1 as SEHNR and CDR2 as FQNEAQ (reference sequence).